Shown below are 12 T cell receptor beta chains from a single sample sequenced in a study of blood T cell repertoires in COVID-19. Assay: immunoSEQ multiplex PCR; the TCRdb copy retains only in-frame clones and omits some. Of around 300,000 clones listed, around nine tenths are singletons. Sequenced sample: PBMCs or T cells enriched from blood (not recorded which). These receptors were taken from a woman aged 40 to 55 who had recovered from COVID-19.

Written as DNA, the CDR3 is TGTGCCAGCAGCCCAAGACAGACCTATGGCTACACCTTC. This gives the protein CASSPRQTYGYTF. This sequence joins TRBV7-2 and TRBJ1-2, with D maybe TRBD1 (5 bases). Per the germline V gene, CDR1 is SGHTA and CDR2 is FQGNSA. This CDR3 spans 13 amino acids. V dropped 5 bases and J dropped 4 bases, with 11 bases sitting between them.

The chain employs TRBV14 and TRBJ1-3; 7 positions match TRBD1. Trimming removed 3 bases from V and 0 bases from J; junction bases left unmatched: 20. CDR1 and CDR2 from the germline V gene are SGHDN and FVKESK. The length of the CDR3 is 21 residues. CDR3 protein: CASSHFSSGQLHMSSGNTIYF. The DNA of the CDR3 is TGTGCCAGCAGCCACTTCTCGTCGGGACAGTTACATATGAGCTCTGGAAACACCATATATTTT.

The chain uses TRBV7-2 and TRBJ2-1; 12 bases agree with TRBD2. CDR3 length: 15 amino acids. Losses at the gene ends were 5 bases for V and 8 bases for J; bases not matched to a gene: 7. Germline CDR1 reads SGHTA; CDR2 reads FQGNSA. In DNA form, the CDR3 reads TGTGCCAGCAGCCCACTAGCGGGGGGCCCCCATGAGCAGTTCTTC. Its translation is CASSPLAGGPHEQFF.

The chain combines TRBV5-1 with TRBJ2-1; 8 nucleotides line up with TRBD2. With V trimmed by 5 bases and J by 0 bases, 10 bases remained unmatched. The CDR3 contains 17 residues. CDR1 is SGHRS and CDR2 is YFSETQ in the germline V gene. CDR3 sequence reads: CASRNSRGATSYNEQFF. As DNA, the CDR3 is TGCGCCAGCAGAAATTCGCGGGGGGCCACCTCCTACAATGAGCAGTTCTTC.

The chain links TRBV5-1 to TRBJ2-2; TRBD2 might be the D (5 bases). V dropped 7 bases and J dropped 0 bases, with 13 bases sitting between them. The CDR3 is 15 residues long. The germline CDR1 and CDR2 sequences are SGHRS and YFSETQ. In nucleotides, the CDR3 is TGCGCCAGCGGCCCGAGAGGGACGAACACCGGGGAGCTGTTTTTT. Translation gives CASGPRGTNTGELFF.

V and J are TRBV2 and TRBJ2-1, with unresolved D. Trimming cost V 6 bases and J 0 bases, with 9 bases left between them. The CDR3 sequence is 14 residues long. Germline V lookup: CDR1 SNHLY, CDR2 FYNNEI. CDR3 bases: TGTGCCAGCAGCCCACAGAGCTCCTACAATGAGCAGTTCTTC. It encodes CASSPQSSYNEQFF.

The chain carries TRBV9 and TRBJ1-3; the D is unclear. CDR3 length equals 14 residues. With 3 bases removed from V and 7 bases from J, the gap between germline ends came to 14 bases. CDR1 SGDLS and CDR2 YYNGEE come from the germline V gene. The CDR3 sequence is CASSAGRGKNTIYF. The CDR3 bases are TGTGCCAGCAGCGCTGGGAGAGGAAAGAACACCATATATTTT.

This chain links TRBV7-2 with TRBJ2-2; D possibly corresponds to TRBD2 (5 bases). Germline V lookup: CDR1 SGHTA, CDR2 FQGNSA. Trimming cost V 1 base and J 0 bases, with 9 bases left between them. The CDR3 totals 16 residues. The CDR3 loop reads CASSLVSGTNTGELFF. Here the CDR3 DNA reads TGTGCCAGCAGCTTAGTTTCCGGGACGAACACCGGGGAGCTGTTTTTT.

The chain employs TRBV14 and TRBJ2-1, with 8 nucleotides matching TRBD2. Germline trimming cut 1 base from V and 6 bases from J; bases unmatched to any gene: 2. CDR3 size: 14 residues. Germline CDR1 is SGHDN and CDR2 is FVKESK. The CDR3 spells CASSQGTSSNEQFF. The CDR3 DNA is TGTGCCAGCAGCCAAGGGACTAGCAGCAATGAGCAGTTCTTC.

The rearrangement joins TRBV7-2 to TRBJ1-2; possible D gene TRBD1, 6 bases. CDR1 and CDR2 from the germline V gene are SGHTA and FQGNSA. Trimming removed 4 bases at V and 3 bases at J, with 9 bases between. The CDR3 totals 13 residues. The chain's CDR3 is CASSSGQHYGYTF. DNA for the CDR3: TGTGCCAGCAGCTCCGGACAGCACTATGGCTACACCTTC.

The rearrangement joins TRBV10-2 to TRBJ2-7, with D perhaps matching TRBD2 (5 bases). V was cut by 0 bases and J by 1 base, with 7 bases left in between. The germline CDR1 and CDR2 sequences are WSHSY and SAAADI. CDR3 size: 14 residues. Here the CDR3 DNA reads TGCGCCAGCAGTGAGTCAGGGAGATCCTACGAGCAGTACTTC. As protein: CASSESGRSYEQYF.

The chain couples TRBV30 to TRBJ2-1; D might be TRBD1 (6 bases). V lost 3 bases to trimming and J lost 11 bases, with 11 bases between them. Germline V gives CDR1 GTSNPN, CDR2 SVGIG (reference sequence). CDR3 length: 11 amino acids. The CDR3 region is CAWSQGSKQFF. The CDR3 DNA reads as TGTGCCTGGAGCCAGGGGTCAAAGCAGTTCTTC.